This T cell receptor (beta chain) was retrieved from a study of T cell repertoires in cytomegalovirus infection. The CDR3 is 16 residues long. Germline V gene data show CDR1 as SGHTA and CDR2 as FQGNSA. V was pared by 1 base and J by 2 bases, with 5 bases of the junction left unmatched. This clonotype was seen repeatedly, ten times or more. From the reads, TCRdb called clonotypes with MiXCR, one entry per CDR3 protein. This table has hundreds of thousands of distinct CDR3 sequences, approximately 7% appearing once. Sample: PBMCs. The TCR comes from a human donor in good health (CMV status not recorded). Some clones in this sample may be carry-over from other donors' samples. The J gene is TRBJ1-1, the V gene TRBV7-2; 9 nucleotides agree with TRBD1. The CDR3 DNA sequence: TGTGCCAGCAGCTTAGGGGACAGGGAAACAAACACTGAAGCTTTCTTT. Translating gives CASSLGDRETNTEAFF.